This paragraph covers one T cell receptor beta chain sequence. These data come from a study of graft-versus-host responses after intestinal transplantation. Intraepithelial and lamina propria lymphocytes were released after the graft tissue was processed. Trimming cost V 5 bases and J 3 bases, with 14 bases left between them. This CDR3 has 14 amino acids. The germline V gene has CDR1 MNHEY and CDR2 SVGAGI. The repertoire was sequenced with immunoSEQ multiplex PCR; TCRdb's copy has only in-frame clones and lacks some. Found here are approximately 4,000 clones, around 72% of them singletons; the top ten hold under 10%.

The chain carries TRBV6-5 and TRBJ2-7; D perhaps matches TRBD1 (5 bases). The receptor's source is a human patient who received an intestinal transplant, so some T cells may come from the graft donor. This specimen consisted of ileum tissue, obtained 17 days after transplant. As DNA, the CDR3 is TGTGCCAGCAGTCCCATCGGACATAACTACGAGCAGTACGTC. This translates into CASSPIGHNYEQYV.